The 16 T cell receptor beta chains presented below share a single source sample, sequenced in a study of blood T cell repertoires in COVID-19. Profiling relied on immunoSEQ multiplex PCR, and the TCRdb table lists in-frame clones only, not all of them. The sample lists tens of thousands of clones; approximately 89% were seen once. Sequenced sample: peripheral blood. These receptors came from a woman of 80 years or more with acute or convalescent COVID-19.

This clone was detected a few times. The J gene is TRBJ1-4, the V gene TRBV6-5; D gene unclear. V was pared by 5 bases and J by 8 bases, with 6 bases between. Germline CDR1 reads MNHEY; CDR2 reads SVGAGI. The CDR3 has 11 residues. CDR3 sequence (DNA): TGTGCCAGCAGTCCGGGAGAAAAACTGTTTTTT. Translated: CASSPGEKLFF.

This sequence joins TRBV21-1 and TRBJ2-3; the table's D call, TRBD1, was not checked against the DNA. TRBV21-1 is a documented pseudogene. CDR3 size: 14 residues. This chain's CDR3 is CASSKGAALDTQYF. The CDR3 DNA reads as TGTGCCAGCAGCAAAGGGGCCGCGCTAGATACGCAGTATTTT.

The genes are TRBV19 and TRBJ1-2; D call uncertain. The CDR3 totals 16 residues. The V end was cut by 3 bases, the J end by 3 bases, with 17 bases between. Germline CDR1 is LNHDA and CDR2 is SQIVND (reference sequence). Here the CDR3 DNA reads TGTGCCAGTAGTATGTGGAGTCTAACGAGAGACTATGGCTACACCTTC. As protein: CASSMWSLTRDYGYTF.

The rearrangement joins TRBV15 to TRBJ2-2, with D possibly being TRBD1 (6 bases). There are 18 residues in the CDR3. V was trimmed by 0 bases and J by 5 bases, leaving 19 bases between them. Germline CDR1 and CDR2: LNHNV and YYDKDF (reference sequence). The CDR3 here is CATSRDPPGQQRTGELFF. CDR3 DNA sequence: TGTGCCACCAGCAGAGATCCTCCGGGACAACAAAGGACCGGGGAGCTGTTTTTT.

J is TRBJ1-4 and V is TRBV15; D gene unclear. The CDR3 has 16 amino acids. Germline V gene data show CDR1 as LNHNV and CDR2 as YYDKDF (reference sequence). The V gene lost 1 base and the J gene lost 4 bases, with 13 bases spanning the gap. The CDR3: CATSRGWGGFNEKLFF. CDR3 sequence (DNA): TGTGCCACCAGCAGAGGTTGGGGAGGGTTTAATGAAAAACTGTTTTTT.

The rearrangement joins TRBV7-2 to TRBJ1-6; D gene unclear. The CDR3 extends over 12 amino acids. Germline CDR1 is SGHTA and CDR2 is FQGNSA. V gave up 4 bases and J gave up 13 bases, with 11 bases separating them. The CDR3 spells CASSSGEAPLHF. CDR3 in DNA: TGTGCCAGCAGCTCCGGCGAGGCCCCCCTCCACTTT.

This clone showed up just a few times. This rearrangement joins TRBV6-5 to TRBJ1-4; D not resolved. Trimming pared 2 bases from V and 3 bases from J, leaving 13 bases between. This CDR3 region has 16 residues. Germline lookup yields CDR1 MNHEY and CDR2 SVGAGI. CDR3 coding DNA: TGTGCCAGCAGTTACCGGGCGGACGGGGCTAATGAAAAACTGTTTTTT. Its translation: CASSYRADGANEKLFF.

The J gene is TRBJ1-4, the V gene TRBV16; 8 bases line up with TRBD1. This CDR3 comprises 16 residues. The trim removed 6 bases at V and 0 bases at J, leaving 6 bases unmatched. The germline gives CDR1 KGHSY, CDR2 FQNENV. The DNA for the CDR3 is TGTGCCAGCAGTCTTTCACAGGGGGCAACTAATGAAAAACTGTTTTTT. It encodes CASSLSQGATNEKLFF.

This clone came up once. The chain uses TRBV5-1 and TRBJ2-1; 9 nucleotides agree with TRBD2. Unmatched junction bases numbered 11, after V lost 4 bases and J lost 9 bases. This CDR3 spans 15 amino acids. In germline, CDR1 is SGHRS, CDR2 YFSETQ. CDR3 loop: CASSPGVAGESEQFF. As DNA, the CDR3 is TGCGCCAGCAGCCCGGGGGTAGCGGGAGAATCTGAGCAGTTCTTC.

In DNA form, the CDR3 reads TGTGCCAGTAAAGCAGCCGGGACAGAGAACTACGAGCAGTACTTC. Protein sequence: CASKAAGTENYEQYF. The chain uses TRBV19 and TRBJ2-7; 7 bases fit TRBD1. Trimming removed 7 bases from V and 3 bases from J; junction bases left unmatched: 12. Germline V gives CDR1 LNHDA, CDR2 SQIVND (reference sequence). This CDR3 is built from 15 residues.

The V and J genes are TRBV6-1 and TRBJ2-2, with unresolved D. Germline CDR1 is MNHNS and CDR2 is SASEGT. Trimming cost V 2 bases and J 7 bases, with 11 bases left between them. The CDR3 is made up of 14 amino acids. Here the CDR3 DNA reads TGTGCCAGCAGTGAAAGGAGTGGAAACGGGGAGCTGTTTTTT. Translated, it gives CASSERSGNGELFF.

For the CDR3, the DNA is TGTGCCAGCAGCACCTACGGGCGGGGTGACAATCAGCCCCAGCATTTT. Translated: CASSTYGRGDNQPQHF. The V gene is TRBV21-1, the J gene TRBJ1-5. TRBV21-1 is marked as a pseudogene. This CDR3 is built from 16 residues.

V is TRBV5-1 and J is TRBJ1-2; D gene ambiguous. This CDR3 spans 15 amino acids. In germline, CDR1 is SGHRS, CDR2 YFSETQ. Deletions cut 0 bases from V and 6 bases from J, with 15 bases between. The CDR3 DNA is TGCGCCAGCAGCTTGGAGAGTCACAGCAGAGATGGCTACACCTTC. It translates to CASSLESHSRDGYTF.

The chain recombines TRBV6-2 or TRBV6-3 with TRBJ1-2; 8 bases line up with TRBD1. Germline CDR1 MNHEY, CDR2 SVGEGT. V shed 5 bases, J shed 4 bases, and the junction held 6 bases outside the gene matches. The CDR3 extends over 14 amino acids. CDR3 amino acids: CASSHRGQVYGYTF. For the CDR3, the DNA is TGTGCCAGCAGTCACCGGGGACAGGTCTATGGCTACACCTTC.

The rearrangement links TRBV5-5 to TRBJ1-2; the match to TRBD1 covers 7 bases. This CDR3 contains 15 residues. CDR1 SGHKS and CDR2 YYEKEE come from the germline V gene (reference sequence). Losses at the gene ends were 3 bases for V and 2 bases for J; bases not matched to a gene: 7. In DNA, the CDR3 is TGTGCCAGCAGCTCCAAAACGACAGGGAACTATGGCTACACCTTC. Its protein is CASSSKTTGNYGYTF.

The V gene is TRBV27, the J gene TRBJ1-2, with a tentative D call TRBD1 (5 bases). The CDR3 is 15 amino acids. The V gene's germline CDR1 is MNHEY and CDR2 SMNVEV (reference sequence). V lost 6 bases to trimming and J lost 2 bases, with 16 bases between them. The CDR3 bases are TGTGCCAGCAGAGAAATCGGGGGTACAAACTATGGCTACACCTTC. Amino acids: CASREIGGTNYGYTF.